This TCR beta chain was recorded in a study of immune reconstitution after stem cell transplant in scleroderma (dated by TCRdb to about 2017). Library preparation used RT-PCR. Sequencing was carried out with an Illumina MiSeq. TCRdb applied fastp at Q25 and MiXCR to the public reads, then kept only in-frame beta chains. CDR3 protein sequences are deduplicated, and each keeps its most common genes and DNA. Across this sample there are roughly 2,800 distinct CDR3 sequences, with 3% to 4.5% seen only once. Roughly 3% of the sample lies in the top ten. Measured from the cysteine to the phenylalanine, the CDR3 is 14 residues long. Only the CDR3 portion is preserved as DNA: 42 bases, with reading frame beginning at the first base. At the junction V is shortened by 3 bases and J by 7 bases, with 10 bases in between. Compared with the rest of its sample, this clonotype is medium-sized (0.01 to 0.1%). Its specific antigen is unknown. Base qualities are not provided; no much larger clone lies one nucleotide away.

The origin of this receptor is a human donor with systemic sclerosis. Collection took place before or after autologous hematopoietic stem cell transplantation (not recorded which). This chain is built from TRBV12-3 or TRBV12-4 and TRBJ1-6; the D gene assignment is ambiguous. Here the CDR3 is given as CASSFGSVNSPLHF. The DNA reads as follows: TGTGCCAGCAGTTTTGGTTCCGTAAATTCACCCCTCCACTTT.